Shown below are 26 T cell receptor beta chains from a single sample sequenced in a study of regulatory T cells in long-lasting Graves disease (dated by TCRdb to about 2021). The time point tag for this specimen amounts to: newly diagnosed GD, antithyroid drugs for less than 3 months. RNA was extracted from PBMCs in TRIzol for both TCR sequencing and RNA sequencing. Libraries were prepared through multiplex PCR. Sequenced on an Illumina HiSeq 4000. To build TCR beta libraries, CDR3 regions were amplified by Arm-PCR using iRepertoire HTBI primers. TCRdb's own reprocessing of the public reads used fastp at Q25 and MiXCR and kept productive beta chains. Rows with one shared CDR3 protein collapse into an entry with the most common genes and DNA. The sample records about 470,000 distinct CDR3 sequences, around 15% of which are singletons. The ten largest clones add up to roughly an eighth of the sample.

In addition, the sample was reused for a study of T cells in Graves' hyperthyroidism and ophthalmopathy.

The material was peripheral blood mononuclear cells (PBMCs), obtained at new diagnosis, from a patient treated with antithyroid drugs. Receptors originate from a man aged 35 to 55 with Graves disease. Donor details come from another sample of the same person, matched by shared clones.

This clonotype was observed a handful of times. The CDR3 reads CASSLAGDTQETQYF. For the CDR3, the DNA is TGTGCCAGCAGTTTAGCAGGGGACACCCAAGAGACCCAGTACTTC. The chain employs TRBV12-3 or TRBV12-4 and TRBJ2-5; D possibly corresponds to TRBD1 (6 bases). The CDR3 loop spans 15 amino acids. Trimming shortened V by 0 bases and J by 1 base, and 9 bases separated the two germline ends.

Note on this clonotype: A much bigger clone sits one base away, suggesting this may be a read error. The chain is built from TRBV20-1 and TRBJ2-1; D tentatively reads TRBD1 or TRBD2 (5 bases each). CDR3 length: 14 residues. Germline V gives CDR1 DFQATT, CDR2 SNEGSKA (reference sequence). CDR3 sequence reads: CSARDMGLWETQCF. Here the CDR3 DNA reads TGCAGTGCTAGGGACATGGGGTTGTGGGAGACCCAGTGCTTC.

Only a few counts were recorded for this clonotype. The chain employs TRBV2 and TRBJ1-3, with D unresolved. V was cut by 2 bases and J by 3 bases, with 8 bases left in between. Per germline, CDR1 SNHLY and CDR2 FYNNEI. This CDR3 is built from 14 residues. The CDR3 coding sequence is TGTGCCAGCAGTGAATCGGGGATTGGAAACACCATATATTTT. Translated: CASSESGIGNTIYF.

V and J are TRBV6-2 or TRBV6-3 and TRBJ2-1, with D hard to call. Germline loops: CDR1 MNHEY, CDR2 SVGEGT. The CDR3 extends over 13 amino acids. V was clipped by 5 bases and J by 3 bases, with 8 bases between them. This chain's CDR3 is CASSERVYNEQFF. DNA for the CDR3: TGTGCCAGCAGTGAACGGGTCTACAATGAGCAGTTCTTC.

V and J are TRBV12-3 or TRBV12-4 and TRBJ2-7; D is perhaps TRBD1 (6 bases). V was clipped by 5 bases and J by 5 bases, with 13 bases between them. CDR3 length: 13 residues. Written as DNA, the CDR3 is TGTGCCAGCAGTGGGGGCCCTGAGAACGAGCAGTACTTC. Translating it yields CASSGGPENEQYF.

The chain joins TRBV15 to TRBJ2-2, with TRBD2 matching 7 bases. V gave up 0 bases and J gave up 1 base; unmatched junction bases: 2. This CDR3 contains 16 residues. Germline assignment: CDR1 LNHNV and CDR2 YYDKDF (reference sequence). The CDR3 region has the DNA TGTGCCACCAGCAGAGACCAGCGGGAGAACACCGGGGAGCTGTTTTTT. Protein sequence: CATSRDQRENTGELFF.

The V and J genes are TRBV7-3 and TRBJ2-6; possibly TRBD1 for D (6 bases). The CDR3 totals 16 residues. Germline loops: CDR1 SGHTA, CDR2 FQGTGA. The V and J ends lost 3 bases and 3 bases respectively, with 12 bases between them. CDR3 loop: CASSLPRGSGANVLTF. The CDR3 DNA reads TGTGCCAGCAGCTTGCCCAGGGGAAGTGGGGCCAACGTCCTGACTTTC.

At least ten counts were recorded for this clonotype. The V gene is TRBV11-3, the J gene TRBJ2-3; TRBD1 matches at 8 bases. The germline gives CDR1 SGHNT, CDR2 YENEEA. The CDR3 totals 17 residues. The V and J ends lost 5 bases and 5 bases, in that order; junction bases with no gene match: 15. The CDR3 region is CASSPAAWTGRGDTQYF. CDR3 bases: TGTGCCAGCAGCCCCGCCGCCTGGACAGGGCGTGGAGATACGCAGTATTTT.

The V gene is TRBV10-3, the J gene TRBJ2-1; 8 nucleotides align to TRBD2. The CDR3 has 15 residues. The germline CDR1 and CDR2 sequences are ENHRY and SYGVKD. The V gene end was trimmed by 2 bases and the J gene end by 2 bases; junction bases not matched to a gene: 2. CDR3 sequence: CAISEVSGTYNEQFF. CDR3 nucleotides: TGTGCCATCAGTGAGGTTAGCGGGACCTACAATGAGCAGTTCTTC.

V is TRBV5-1 and J is TRBJ2-1; 9 bases fit TRBD2. CDR1 is SGHRS and CDR2 is YFSETQ in the germline V gene. J gave up 7 bases and V 4 bases, and 15 bases lay outside the gene matches. This CDR3 has 17 residues. The CDR3 sequence: CASSLALPGLAANEQFF. CDR3 DNA sequence: TGCGCCAGCAGCCTAGCGCTCCCGGGACTAGCTGCGAATGAGCAGTTCTTC.

This clonotype was recorded at least ten times. The CDR3 protein is CASSTGLAGNTDTQYF. DNA for the CDR3: TGTGCCAGCAGCACCGGACTAGCGGGGAACACAGATACGCAGTATTTT. The chain couples TRBV7-3 to TRBJ2-3; 12 nucleotides agree with TRBD2. The germline CDR1 and CDR2 sequences are SGHTA and FQGTGA. The CDR3 length is 16 residues. After removal of 5 bases from V and 2 bases from J, the junction contained 5 bases not matched to a gene.

This clonotype was counted many times. The J gene is TRBJ2-1, the V gene TRBV2, with 13 bases that match TRBD2. This CDR3 comprises 16 residues. CDR1 and CDR2 from the germline V gene are SNHLY and FYNNEI. V shed 4 bases and J 5 bases; nucleotides not matched to a gene: 5. The CDR3 reads CASSGPGLAGNNEQFF. The DNA of the CDR3 is TGTGCCAGCAGTGGCCCGGGACTAGCGGGAAACAATGAGCAGTTCTTC.

This chain uses TRBV29-1 with TRBJ1-1; D is uncertain. The germline V and J ends were trimmed by 2 bases and 10 bases, with 11 bases remaining between them. The V gene's germline CDR1 is SQVTM and CDR2 ANQGSEA. This CDR3 spans 11 amino acids. The CDR3, as DNA: TGCAGCGTTGAACACTCCCGGGGAGCTTTCTTT. It codes for CSVEHSRGAFF.

This clonotype was seen a few times. This chain joins TRBV7-3 and TRBJ2-1; 14 bases are shared with TRBD2. The germline gives CDR1 SGHTA, CDR2 FQGTGA. V shed 5 bases and J 15 bases; nucleotides not matched to a gene: 6. The length of the CDR3 is 13 residues. CDR3 coding DNA: TGTGCCAGCAGCATGGGACTAGCGGGAGCACCGTTCTTC. Amino acids: CASSMGLAGAPFF. The whole variable domain, filled in from reference TRBV7-3 and TRBJ2-1, reads GAGVSQTPSNKVTEKGKYVELRCDPISGHTALYWYRQSLGQGPEFLIYFQGTGAADDSGLPNDRFFAVRPEGSVSTLKIQRTERGDSAVYLCASSMGLAGAPFFGPGTRLTVL.

This clonotype was seen many times. CDR3 sequence (DNA): TGCAGTGCTAGCGAAATTAGCAAAAGCTCCTACAATGAGCAGTTCTTC. Protein sequence: CSASEISKSSYNEQFF. The rearrangement links TRBV20-1 to TRBJ2-1; D gene ambiguous. V was cut by 3 bases and J by 0 bases, with 15 bases left in between. Germline V gene sequence: CDR1 DFQATT, CDR2 SNEGSKA (reference sequence). This CDR3 region has 16 residues.

This clonotype was counted at least ten times. The chain carries TRBV2 and TRBJ2-3; TRBD1 matches at 8 bases. With V trimmed by 8 bases and J by 1 base, 5 bases remained unmatched. Germline V gene lookup returns CDR1 SNHLY and CDR2 FYNNEI. The CDR3 has 14 residues. The DNA for the CDR3 is TGTGCCAGCGGCAGACAGGGGCGCACAGATACGCAGTATTTT. The encoded protein is CASGRQGRTDTQYF.

This chain joins TRBV2 and TRBJ2-6; no definite D call. Germline-derived CDR1 and CDR2 are SNHLY and FYNNEI. V was cut by 7 bases and J by 2 bases, with 3 bases left in between. This CDR3 has 12 residues. The CDR3 loop reads CASKPGANVLTF. DNA for the CDR3: TGTGCCAGCAAACCTGGGGCCAACGTCCTGACTTTC.

J is TRBJ2-7 and V is TRBV7-8; the match to TRBD1 covers 7 bases. The V and J ends lost 4 bases and 5 bases, in that order; junction bases with no gene match: 2. From germline, CDR1 is SGHVS and CDR2 FQNEAQ. The CDR3 is 12 residues long. This chain's CDR3 is CASSWGTDEQYF. The CDR3 DNA sequence: TGTGCCAGCAGCTGGGGGACAGACGAGCAGTACTTC.

There are many counts of this clonotype. The V and J genes are TRBV3-1 and TRBJ1-1; D remains ambiguous. The CDR3 extends over 13 amino acids. Trimming stripped 4 bases from V and 4 bases from J, with 10 bases between. Germline lookup yields CDR1 LGHDT and CDR2 YNNKEL (reference sequence). CDR3 in amino acids: CASSRGGATEAFF. The CDR3 DNA sequence: TGTGCCAGCAGCCGTGGTGGTGCCACTGAAGCTTTCTTT.

This clonotype was recorded at least ten times. The chain combines TRBV30 with TRBJ2-5; 7 bases map to TRBD2. Unmatched junction bases numbered 7, after V lost 5 bases and J lost 4 bases. In germline, CDR1 is GTSNPN, CDR2 SVGIG (reference sequence). The CDR3 is 13 amino acids. CDR3 loop: CAWAGGSRETQYF. As DNA, the CDR3 is TGTGCCTGGGCCGGCGGGAGTAGAGAGACCCAGTACTTC.

As regards this clonotype: Being one base from a much bigger clone, this may be a read error. The chain uses TRBV5-4 and TRBJ2-3; D call uncertain. The CDR3 totals 14 residues. Looked up from germline, CDR1 is SGHNT and CDR2 is YYREEE (reference sequence). The CDR3 loop is CASRPSPPTDTRYF. The CDR3 nucleotides read TGTGCCAGCAGACCCTCCCCTCCCACAGATACGCGGTATTTT. The full variable domain, rest sourced from reference TRBV5-4 and TRBJ2-3, is ETGVTQSPTHLIKTRGQQVTLRCSSQSGHNTVSWYQQALGQGPQFIFQYYREEENGRGNFPPRFSGLQFPNYSSELNVNALELDDSALYLCASRPSPPTDTRYFGPGTRLTVL.

This clonotype was seen ten or more times. The chain couples TRBV6-2 or TRBV6-3 to TRBJ2-3; no firm D call. V was shortened by 7 bases and J by 0 bases, with 11 bases between the two germline ends. The CDR3 sequence is 14 residues long. Germline CDR1 and CDR2: MNHEY and SVGEGT. CDR3 in amino acids: CASKWATSTDTQYF. In DNA, the CDR3 is TGTGCCAGCAAGTGGGCCACTAGCACAGATACGCAGTATTTT.

This clonotype came up many times. CDR3 region: CASVPDYHNEQFF. In nucleotides, the CDR3 is TGTGCCAGCGTACCGGACTACCACAATGAGCAGTTCTTC. This chain uses TRBV12-3 or TRBV12-4 with TRBJ2-1; a possible D gene is TRBD2 (6 bases). V was pared by 8 bases and J by 5 bases, with 13 bases between. This CDR3 comprises 13 residues.

This clonotype was picked up many times. The chain employs TRBV5-1 and TRBJ2-6; possible D gene TRBD1, 6 bases. CDR3 length equals 19 residues. The germline gives CDR1 SGHRS, CDR2 YFSETQ. The germline V and J ends were trimmed by 4 bases and 2 bases, with 22 bases remaining between them. The CDR3 here is CASSAMTGTIIPGANVLTF. The CDR3 DNA is TGCGCCAGCAGCGCCATGACCGGGACAATTATTCCTGGGGCCAACGTCCTGACTTTC.

This clonotype has at least ten counts. CDR3 bases: TGCGCCAGCAGCCCTGAAGGATTCCTTCTCACAGATACGCAGTATTTT. Translated: CASSPEGFLLTDTQYF. The chain employs TRBV5-1 and TRBJ2-3; D unclear. Trimming removed 4 bases at V and 2 bases at J, with 17 bases between. This CDR3 has 16 amino acids. Germline V gene lookup returns CDR1 SGHRS and CDR2 YFSETQ.

DNA of the CDR3: TGTGCCAGCAGCTCAGGGGACGGACTCTACGAGCAGTACTTC. Amino acids: CASSSGDGLYEQYF. The chain recombines TRBV7-9 with TRBJ2-7, with D perhaps TRBD1 (6 bases). The V and J ends lost 4 bases and 3 bases respectively, with 13 bases between them. The CDR3 covers 14 residues. Germline CDR1 and CDR2: SEHNR and FQNEAQ (reference sequence).